The TCR beta chain under discussion was sequenced for a study of Ad26.COV2.S vaccination and SARS-CoV-2 variants. Study background: Recipients of Ad26.COV2.S got it intramuscularly, once or twice 56 days apart. The study's findings and limits: Vaccinees showed greater spike-specific TCR breadth than placebo recipients. Total T cell responses may have been underestimated by the TCR breadth and depth analyses.

Clones were read by immunoSEQ multiplex PCR, and TCRdb kept only the in-frame ones, dropping some. Of 380,000 or so clones listed, around 89% are singletons. The V end lost 5 bases, the J end lost 3 bases, and 8 bases lay between the germline ends. Germline V gene lookup returns CDR1 SEHNR and CDR2 FQNEAQ (reference sequence). The CDR3 is 12 residues long. Of note for this clone: Its antigen is unknown.

Described treatment: some 19 received Ad26.COV2.S at low or high dose, single or two shots; a few received placebo; per-sample allocation not given. After the first vaccine or placebo injection, samples were drawn on day 63. Ad26.COV2.S expressed prefusion-stabilized spike from the original Wuhan strain. This TCR came from a person between 18 and 59 years old who received the Ad26.COV2.S COVID-19 vaccine or a placebo. The V gene is TRBV7-9, the J gene TRBJ2-7, with D maybe TRBD2 (6 bases). Here the sequenced sample was peripheral blood, taken in a trial of Ad26.COV2.S vaccine versus placebo. The CDR3 DNA reads as TGTGCCAGCAGCGGGGACTTCTACGAGCAGTACTTC. Protein: CASSGDFYEQYF.